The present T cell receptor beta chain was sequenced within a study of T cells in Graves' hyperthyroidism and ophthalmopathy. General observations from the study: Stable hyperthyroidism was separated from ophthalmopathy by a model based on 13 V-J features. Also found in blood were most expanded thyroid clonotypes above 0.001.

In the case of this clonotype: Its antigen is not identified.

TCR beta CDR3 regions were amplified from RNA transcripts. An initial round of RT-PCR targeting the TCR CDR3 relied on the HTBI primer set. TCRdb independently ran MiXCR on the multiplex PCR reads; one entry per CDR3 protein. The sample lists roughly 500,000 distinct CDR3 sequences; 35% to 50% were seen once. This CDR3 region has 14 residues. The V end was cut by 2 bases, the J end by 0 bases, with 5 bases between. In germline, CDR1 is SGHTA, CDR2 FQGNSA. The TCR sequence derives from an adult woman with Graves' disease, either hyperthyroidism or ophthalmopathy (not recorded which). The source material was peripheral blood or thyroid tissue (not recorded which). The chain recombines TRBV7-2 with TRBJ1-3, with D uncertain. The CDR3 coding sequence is TGTGCCAGCAGCTTACTTCGCTCTGGAAACACCATATATTTT. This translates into CASSLLRSGNTIYF.